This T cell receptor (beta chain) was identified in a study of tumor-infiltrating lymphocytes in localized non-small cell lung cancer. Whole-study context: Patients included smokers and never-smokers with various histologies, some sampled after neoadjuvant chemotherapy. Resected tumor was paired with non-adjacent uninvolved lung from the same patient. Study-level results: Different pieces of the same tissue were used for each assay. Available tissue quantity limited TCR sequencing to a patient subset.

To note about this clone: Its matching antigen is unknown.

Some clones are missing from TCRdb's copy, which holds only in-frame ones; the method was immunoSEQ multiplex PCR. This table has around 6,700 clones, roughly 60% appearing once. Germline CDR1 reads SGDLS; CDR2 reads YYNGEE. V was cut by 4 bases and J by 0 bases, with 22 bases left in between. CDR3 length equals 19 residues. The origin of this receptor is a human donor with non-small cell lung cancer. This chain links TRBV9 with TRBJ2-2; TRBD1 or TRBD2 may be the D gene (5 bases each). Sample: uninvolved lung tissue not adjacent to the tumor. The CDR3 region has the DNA TGTGCCAGCAGCTTCACCGGGACCTCTATTAATACGAACACCGGGGAGCTGTTTTTT. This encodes CASSFTGTSINTNTGELFF.